This T cell receptor beta chain was identified in a study of PD-1 blockade in classical Hodgkin lymphoma. Clones were sequenced by immunoSEQ multiplex PCR, and TCRdb holds only the in-frame ones, with some missing. The sample comprises about 93,000 clones, around 90% of which are singletons, and roughly 3% rests with the top ten. Findings and limits, study-wide: It was reported that newly diagnosed patients had less baseline TCR diversity than healthy donors. Underlying causes for the observed repertoire differences were not defined, possibly disease activity or prior therapy. Baseline diversity was lower in partial responders and progressors than complete responders. After ASCT, patients who started nivolumab under 1 year later were excluded.

Every single patient, without exception, relapsed after autologous stem cell transplantation, and brentuximab vedotin exposure varied. V dropped 5 bases and J dropped 7; count of bases not matched to a gene: 9. The CDR3 sequence is 15 residues long. Per germline, CDR1 MNHEY and CDR2 SMNVEV (reference sequence). A note on this clone: The antigen remains unidentified.

This rearrangement joins TRBV27 to TRBJ2-2, with 8 bases identical to TRBD2. The origin of this receptor is a human donor with classical Hodgkin lymphoma. This material consisted of peripheral blood mononuclear cells (PBMCs), taken before the second cycle of nivolumab. The CDR3: CASSLTGGGLGELFF. In nucleotides, the CDR3 is TGTGCCAGCAGTCTGACCGGGGGGGGCCTCGGGGAGCTGTTTTTT.